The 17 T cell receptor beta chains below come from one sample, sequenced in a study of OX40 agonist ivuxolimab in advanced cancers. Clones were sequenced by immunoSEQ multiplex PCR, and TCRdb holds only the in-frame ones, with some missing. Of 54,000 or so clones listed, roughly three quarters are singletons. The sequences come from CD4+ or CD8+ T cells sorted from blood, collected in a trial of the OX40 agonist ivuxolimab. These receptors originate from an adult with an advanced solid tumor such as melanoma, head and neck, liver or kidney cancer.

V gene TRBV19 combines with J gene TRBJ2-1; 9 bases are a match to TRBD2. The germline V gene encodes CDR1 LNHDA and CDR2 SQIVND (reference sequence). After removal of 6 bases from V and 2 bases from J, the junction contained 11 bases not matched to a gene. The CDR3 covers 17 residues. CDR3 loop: CASSVGSGSNAYNEQFF. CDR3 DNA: TGTGCCAGTAGCGTTGGTAGCGGGAGTAACGCCTACAATGAGCAGTTCTTC. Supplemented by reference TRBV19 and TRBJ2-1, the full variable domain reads DGGITQSPKYLFRKEGQNVTLSCEQNLNHDAMYWYRQDPGQGLRLIYYSQIVNDFQKGDIAEGYSVSREKKESFPLTVTSAQKNPTAFYLCASSVGSGSNAYNEQFFGPGTRLTVL.

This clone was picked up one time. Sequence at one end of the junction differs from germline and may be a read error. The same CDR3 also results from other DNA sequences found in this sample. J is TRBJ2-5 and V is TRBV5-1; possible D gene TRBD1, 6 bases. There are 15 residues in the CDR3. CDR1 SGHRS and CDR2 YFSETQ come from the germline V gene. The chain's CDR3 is CASSFKRTAQETQYF. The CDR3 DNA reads TGTGCCAGCAGCTTTAAACGGACAGCCCAAGAGACCCAGTACTTC.

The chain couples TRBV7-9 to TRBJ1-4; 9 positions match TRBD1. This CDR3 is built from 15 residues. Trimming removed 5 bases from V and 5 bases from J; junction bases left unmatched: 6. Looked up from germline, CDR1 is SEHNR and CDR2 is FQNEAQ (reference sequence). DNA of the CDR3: TGTGCCAGCAGCAACGCCGGGACAGGGAATGAAAAACTGTTTTTT. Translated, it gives CASSNAGTGNEKLFF.

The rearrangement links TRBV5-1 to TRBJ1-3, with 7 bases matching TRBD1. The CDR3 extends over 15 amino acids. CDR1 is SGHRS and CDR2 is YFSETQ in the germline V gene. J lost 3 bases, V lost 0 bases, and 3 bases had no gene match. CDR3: CASSLGQGGGNTIYF. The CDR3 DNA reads TGCGCCAGCAGCTTGGGACAGGGTGGTGGAAACACCATATATTTT. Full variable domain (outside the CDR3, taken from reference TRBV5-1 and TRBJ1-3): KAGVTQTPRYLIKTRGQQVTLSCSPISGHRSVSWYQQTPGQGLQFLFEYFSETQRNKGNFPGRFSGRQFSNSRSEMNVSTLELGDSALYLCASSLGQGGGNTIYFGEGSWLTVV.

CDR3 in DNA: TGTGCCAGCAGCTTGGGGCCAGGAAAGGGGCAGCCCCAGCATTTT. Residues: CASSLGPGKGQPQHF. The V and J genes are TRBV5-6 and TRBJ1-5; a possible D gene is TRBD1 (5 bases). Germline values: CDR1 SGHDT, CDR2 YYEEEE. Deletions cut 0 bases from V and 7 bases from J, with 14 bases between. The length of the CDR3 is 15 residues.

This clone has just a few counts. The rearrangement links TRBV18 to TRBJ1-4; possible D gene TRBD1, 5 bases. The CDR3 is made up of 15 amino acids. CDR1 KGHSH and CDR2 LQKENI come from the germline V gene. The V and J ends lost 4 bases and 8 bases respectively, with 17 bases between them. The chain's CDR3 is CASSRETAPTEKLFF. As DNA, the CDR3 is TGTGCCAGCTCACGGGAGACAGCGCCCACGGAAAAACTGTTTTTT.

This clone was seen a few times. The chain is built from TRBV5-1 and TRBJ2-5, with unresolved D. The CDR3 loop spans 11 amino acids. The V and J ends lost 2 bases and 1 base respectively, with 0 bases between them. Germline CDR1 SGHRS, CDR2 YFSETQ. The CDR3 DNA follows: TGCGCCAGCAGCTTCCAAGAGACCCAGTACTTC. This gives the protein CASSFQETQYF. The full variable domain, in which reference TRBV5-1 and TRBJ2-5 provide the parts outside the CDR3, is KAGVTQTPRYLIKTRGQQVTLSCSPISGHRSVSWYQQTPGQGLQFLFEYFSETQRNKGNFPGRFSGRQFSNSRSEMNVSTLELGDSALYLCASSFQETQYFGPGTRLLVL.

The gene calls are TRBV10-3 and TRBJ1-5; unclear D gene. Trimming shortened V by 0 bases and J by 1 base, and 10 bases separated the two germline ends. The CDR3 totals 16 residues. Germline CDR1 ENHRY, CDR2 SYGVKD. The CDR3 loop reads CAISESGLGSNQPQHF. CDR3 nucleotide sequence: TGTGCCATCAGTGAGTCTGGGCTGGGCAGCAATCAGCCCCAGCATTTT.

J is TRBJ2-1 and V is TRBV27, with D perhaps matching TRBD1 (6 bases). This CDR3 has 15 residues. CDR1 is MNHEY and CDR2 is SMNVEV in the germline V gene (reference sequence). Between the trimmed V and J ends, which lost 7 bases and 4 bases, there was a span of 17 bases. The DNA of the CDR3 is TGTGCCAGCACCTCCCGACAGGAGCTATACAATGAGCAGTTCTTC. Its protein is CASTSRQELYNEQFF.

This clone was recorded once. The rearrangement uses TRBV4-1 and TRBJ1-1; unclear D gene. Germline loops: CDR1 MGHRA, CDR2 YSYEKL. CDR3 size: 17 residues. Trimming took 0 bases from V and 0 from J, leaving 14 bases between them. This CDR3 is CASSQEARVTMNTEAFF. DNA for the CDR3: TGCGCCAGCAGCCAAGAGGCCCGGGTCACCATGAACACTGAAGCTTTCTTT.

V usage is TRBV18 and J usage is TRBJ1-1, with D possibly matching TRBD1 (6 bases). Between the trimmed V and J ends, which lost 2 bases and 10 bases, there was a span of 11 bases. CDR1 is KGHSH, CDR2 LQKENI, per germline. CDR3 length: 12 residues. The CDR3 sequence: CASSPVLQGAFF. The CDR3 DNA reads TGTGCCAGCTCACCAGTTCTACAGGGAGCTTTCTTT.

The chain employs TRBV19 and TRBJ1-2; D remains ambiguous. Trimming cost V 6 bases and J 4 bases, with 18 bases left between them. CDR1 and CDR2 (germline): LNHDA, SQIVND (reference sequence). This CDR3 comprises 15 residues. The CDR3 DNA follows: TGTGCCAGTAGCGCACCCTCGGGCAGTCCCTATGGCTACACCTTC. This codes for CASSAPSGSPYGYTF.

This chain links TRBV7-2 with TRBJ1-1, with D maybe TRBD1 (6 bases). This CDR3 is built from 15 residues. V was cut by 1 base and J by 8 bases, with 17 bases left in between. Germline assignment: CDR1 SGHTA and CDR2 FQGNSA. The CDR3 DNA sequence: TGTGCCAGCAGCTTAGGAGGAGGGGGGAACAGAGAAGCTTTCTTT. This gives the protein CASSLGGGGNREAFF.

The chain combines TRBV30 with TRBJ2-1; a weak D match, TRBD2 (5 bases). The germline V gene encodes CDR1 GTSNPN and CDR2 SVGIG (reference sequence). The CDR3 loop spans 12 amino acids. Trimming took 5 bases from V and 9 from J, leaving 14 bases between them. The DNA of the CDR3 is TGTGCCTGGGGAGGCTCCCCGCGTGAGCAGTTCTTC. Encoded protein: CAWGGSPREQFF.

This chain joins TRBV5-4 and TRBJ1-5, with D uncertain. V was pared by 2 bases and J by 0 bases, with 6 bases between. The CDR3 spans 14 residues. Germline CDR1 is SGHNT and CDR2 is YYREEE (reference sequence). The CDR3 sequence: CASSFSGSNQPQHF. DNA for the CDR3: TGTGCCAGCAGCTTTTCAGGTAGCAATCAGCCCCAGCATTTT.

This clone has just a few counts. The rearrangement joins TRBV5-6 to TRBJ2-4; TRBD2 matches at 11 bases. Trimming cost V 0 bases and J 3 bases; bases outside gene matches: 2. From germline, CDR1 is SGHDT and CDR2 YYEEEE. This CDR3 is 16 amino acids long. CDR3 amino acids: CASSLASGGLKNIQYF. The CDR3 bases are TGTGCCAGCAGCTTGGCTAGCGGGGGGCTCAAAAACATTCAGTACTTC.

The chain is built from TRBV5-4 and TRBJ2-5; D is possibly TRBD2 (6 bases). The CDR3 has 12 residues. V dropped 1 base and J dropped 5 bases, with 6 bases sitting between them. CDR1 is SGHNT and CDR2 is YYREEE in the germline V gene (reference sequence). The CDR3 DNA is TGTGCCAGCAGCTTGCGGGAGGAGACCCAGTACTTC. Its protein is CASSLREETQYF.